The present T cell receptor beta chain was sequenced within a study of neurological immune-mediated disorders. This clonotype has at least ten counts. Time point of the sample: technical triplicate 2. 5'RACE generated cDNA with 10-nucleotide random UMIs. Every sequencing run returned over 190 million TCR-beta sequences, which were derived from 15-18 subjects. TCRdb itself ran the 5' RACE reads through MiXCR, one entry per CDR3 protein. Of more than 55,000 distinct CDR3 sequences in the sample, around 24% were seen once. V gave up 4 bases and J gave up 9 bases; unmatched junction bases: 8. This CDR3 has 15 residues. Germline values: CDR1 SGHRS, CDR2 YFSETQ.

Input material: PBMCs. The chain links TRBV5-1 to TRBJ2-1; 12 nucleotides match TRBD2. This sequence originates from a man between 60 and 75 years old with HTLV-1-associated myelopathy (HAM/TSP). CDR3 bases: TGCGCCAGCAGCATGACTAGCGGGGGCCTTGGTGAGCAGTTCTTC. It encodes CASSMTSGGLGEQFF.